The source of this T cell receptor (beta chain) is a study of T-cell memory formation after mild COVID-19. A single record per CDR3 protein comes from TCRdb applying MiXCR to the 5' RACE reads. The repertoire holds over 450,000 distinct CDR3 sequences, roughly 21% seen once, with about an eighth in the top ten. As regards this clonotype: Its specificity is not known.

Looked up from germline, CDR1 is SEHNR and CDR2 is FQNEAQ (reference sequence). The CDR3 consists of 14 residues. Trimming cost V 0 bases and J 5 bases; bases outside gene matches: 0. Study conclusions and caveats: Balance between CD4 and CD8 was seen in clones contracting day 15 to 85, and a CD4+ lean was seen in later expanders. Cross-reactive memory appears to have joined, as suggested by some responding clones showing up in pre-infection memory. Contracting CD4+ clones sat mainly in CM and EM; CD8+ in EMRA.

The clonotype comes from an adult woman who had mild COVID-19 (a few samples of this study predate the infection). Cell type and time point are not known. Sequences were obtained from PBMCs or a T cell subset sorted from them (not recorded which). The chain joins TRBV7-9 to TRBJ2-5; 10 nucleotides match TRBD2. CDR3 DNA: TGTGCCAGCAGCTTAGCTAGCGGGAGGGAGACCCAGTACTTC. As protein: CASSLASGRETQYF.